The 4 T cell receptor beta chains below come from one sample, sequenced in a study of early stage breast cancer tumors. The table came from immunoSEQ multiplex PCR; TCRdb's copy has only in-frame clones and leaves some out. The data show about 31,000 clones, with around 75% seen just once and about 4.3% held by the top ten. The sequencing sample was made of blood. The receptors come from a person aged 40 to 50 with breast cancer.

By sample fraction, this clone is medium-sized (0.01 to 0.1%). This chain connects TRBV21-1 to TRBJ1-2; TRBD1 was called by the table and not checked on the DNA. TRBV21-1 is listed as a pseudogene. CDR3 length: 20 amino acids. CDR3 DNA sequence: TGTGCCAGCAGCGGGCGGAAAAATCCCGGGACACGGGGTGGAGGCTATGGCTACACCTTC. Protein sequence: CASSGRKNPGTRGGGYGYTF.

V usage is TRBV28 and J usage is TRBJ1-5; D is uncertain. The V and J ends lost 6 bases and 2 bases respectively, with 5 bases between them. Germline CDR1 reads MDHEN; CDR2 reads SYDVKM. CDR3 length: 12 amino acids. The CDR3 nucleotides read TGTGCCAGCAGGCAAGGCAATCAGCCCCAGCATTTT. Amino acids: CASRQGNQPQHF.

A few counts support this clone. The chain recombines TRBV30 with TRBJ1-2, with a weak D call TRBD1 (6 bases). This CDR3 contains 14 residues. The germline gives CDR1 GTSNPN, CDR2 SVGIG (reference sequence). Trimming took 4 bases from V and 8 from J, leaving 20 bases between them. DNA for the CDR3: TGTGCCTGGATGTTATGGGGGCGACCTGAGGGCTACACCTTC. It specifies CAWMLWGRPEGYTF.

This clone was seen a handful of times. The gene calls are TRBV7-2 and TRBJ1-1; 9 nucleotides agree with TRBD1. Germline CDR1 SGHTA, CDR2 FQGNSA. V was pared by 4 bases and J by 0 bases, with 9 bases of the junction left unmatched. This CDR3 region has 17 residues. CDR3 nucleotide sequence: TGTGCCAGCAGCTACCACAGGGGGCTCAGGGTGAACACTGAAGCTTTCTTT. Protein: CASSYHRGLRVNTEAFF.